The 14 T cell receptor beta chains given below trace back to one sample, sequenced in a study of human T cells and chemical hapten exposure. MiXCR, applied by TCRdb to the RACE reads, yields one record per CDR3 protein. This sample has some 200,000 distinct CDR3 sequences, with about 22% found just once. Time point defined: patch test 1, 2 weeks after DPC sensitization. Treatment in this sample: therapeutic diphenylcyclopropenone sensitization with weekly scalp DPC. The sequenced sample was whole blood, obtained in connection with sensitization to the hapten diphenylcyclopropenone (DPC). Receptors originate from a woman aged 50 to 60 with alopecia areata. Some clones in this sample may be carry-over from other donors' samples.

This chain joins TRBV18 and TRBJ2-2, with D hard to call. CDR1 and CDR2 from the germline V gene are KGHSH and LQKENI. The V end was cut by 1 base, the J end by 3 bases, with 6 bases between. This CDR3 has 14 residues. The CDR3 DNA reads as TGTGCCAGCTCACCACATCGTGACACCGGGGAGCTGTTTTTT. It is translated as CASSPHRDTGELFF.

This chain connects TRBV12-3 or TRBV12-4 to TRBJ2-1; D is undetermined. The ends were cut back, 8 bases at V and 8 bases at J, with 19 bases in the middle. This CDR3 is built from 14 residues. For the CDR3, the DNA is TGTGCCAGCCTCCAACTGGTGGGTGCTGATGAGCAGTTCTTC. It encodes CASLQLVGADEQFF.

This clonotype was recorded at least ten times. The J gene is TRBJ1-5, the V gene TRBV29-1, with D possibly matching TRBD1 (6 bases). Germline V gives CDR1 SQVTM, CDR2 ANQGSEA. The CDR3 spans 13 residues. V was shortened by 4 bases and J by 1 base, with 8 bases between the two germline ends. The CDR3 loop is CSVGGASNQPQHF. The CDR3 DNA reads as TGCAGCGTTGGGGGGGCCAGCAATCAGCCCCAGCATTTT. The entire variable domain, with the rest obtained from reference TRBV29-1 and TRBJ1-5, is as follows: SAVISQKPSRDICQRGTSLTIQCQVDSQVTMMFWYRQQPGQSLTLIATANQGSEATYESGFVIDKFPISRPNLTFSTLTVSNMSPEDSSIYLCSVGGASNQPQHFGDGTRLSIL.

This CDR3 is CSVGGLRLAANYGYTF. The DNA for the CDR3 is TGCAGCGTTGGGGGACTTCGGTTGGCGGCTAACTATGGCTACACCTTC. This rearrangement joins TRBV29-1 to TRBJ1-2; TRBD1 might be the D (5 bases). V lost 4 bases to trimming and J lost 0 bases, with 18 bases between them. The germline V gene encodes CDR1 SQVTM and CDR2 ANQGSEA. This CDR3 is built from 16 residues.

This clonotype has just a few counts. This chain links TRBV28 with TRBJ1-2, with 7 bases aligning to TRBD1. The length of the CDR3 is 14 residues. After removal of 3 bases from V and 4 bases from J, the junction contained 5 bases not matched to a gene. Germline V gene lookup returns CDR1 MDHEN and CDR2 SYDVKM. In nucleotides, the CDR3 is TGTGCCAGCAGTTTCGGTGGGACAGCCTATGGCTACACCTTC. It yields the protein CASSFGGTAYGYTF.

This clonotype has more than one count but fewer than ten. This chain connects TRBV7-8 to TRBJ2-5; 13 bases agree with TRBD2. V dropped 1 base and J dropped 5; count of bases not matched to a gene: 4. Germline V gives CDR1 SGHVS, CDR2 FQNEAQ. The CDR3 consists of 16 residues. CDR3: CASSLELAGGQETQYF. CDR3 nucleotide sequence: TGTGCCAGCAGCTTAGAACTAGCGGGAGGGCAGGAGACCCAGTACTTC.

This chain connects TRBV20-1 to TRBJ2-1, with 15 bases identical to TRBD2. Germline trimming cut 0 bases from V and 9 bases from J; bases unmatched to any gene: 3. The CDR3 runs 15 residues. Germline lookup yields CDR1 DFQATT and CDR2 SNEGSKA (reference sequence). CDR3 region: CSARDRTSGRVEQFF. The CDR3 coding sequence is TGCAGTGCTAGAGATAGGACTAGCGGGAGGGTTGAGCAGTTCTTC.

The table lists this clonotype with a few counts. V and J are TRBV11-2 and TRBJ2-1; 13 nucleotides agree with TRBD2. J was trimmed by 5 bases and V by 4 bases; bases with no gene match: 2. The CDR3 loop spans 15 amino acids. Looked up from germline, CDR1 is SGHAT and CDR2 is FQNNGV. The CDR3 DNA follows: TGTGCCAGCAGCTCGACTAGCGGGAGGAACAATGAGCAGTTCTTC. Translating it yields CASSSTSGRNNEQFF.

This clonotype has only a few counts. The chain is built from TRBV5-1 and TRBJ2-3; 7 bases agree with TRBD1. Germline loops: CDR1 SGHRS, CDR2 YFSETQ. The CDR3 extends over 14 amino acids. V was pared by 4 bases and J by 2 bases, with 4 bases of the junction left unmatched. CDR3 sequence reads: CASSEGTVTDTQYF. In DNA, the CDR3 is TGCGCCAGCAGCGAAGGGACAGTCACAGATACGCAGTATTTT.

In this sample, this clonotype turned up a few times. The chain joins TRBV12-3 or TRBV12-4 to TRBJ1-3; D ambiguous. Trimming took 2 bases from V and 7 from J, leaving 6 bases between them. The CDR3 is 12 amino acids. The CDR3 loop is CASSLFGNTIYF. The CDR3 DNA follows: TGTGCCAGCAGTTTATTTGGGAACACCATATATTTT.

This clonotype was seen more than once but under ten times. The CDR3 bases are TGCAGTGCTAGAGGCTATAGCAATCAGCCCCAGCATTTT. Its translation is CSARGYSNQPQHF. The gene calls are TRBV20-1 and TRBJ1-5; D gene ambiguous. The CDR3 runs to 13 residues. Germline lookup yields CDR1 DFQATT and CDR2 SNEGSKA (reference sequence). V dropped 1 base and J dropped 0 bases, with 4 bases sitting between them.

The V gene is TRBV27, the J gene TRBJ2-3; D not resolved. The length of the CDR3 is 13 residues. V was clipped by 5 bases and J by 1 base, with 7 bases between them. CDR1 is MNHEY, CDR2 SMNVEV, per germline (reference sequence). The CDR3 region is CASSLRGTDTQYF. The CDR3 DNA reads TGTGCCAGCAGTCTCAGAGGCACAGATACGCAGTATTTT.

This clonotype was recorded a few times. J is TRBJ2-5 and V is TRBV4-2; TRBD2 agrees at 14 bases. With V trimmed by 4 bases and J by 3 bases, 1 base remained unmatched. CDR1 is LGHNA, CDR2 YNFKEQ, per germline. CDR3 length: 15 residues. This CDR3 reads CASSRGLAGEETQYF. The CDR3 region has the DNA TGTGCCAGCAGCCGGGGACTAGCGGGAGAAGAGACCCAGTACTTC.

The chain recombines TRBV25-1 with TRBJ2-3, with TRBD2 matching 12 bases. The V gene's germline CDR1 is MGHDK and CDR2 SYGVNS. The junction had 13 bases not matched to a gene; V was cut back by 3 bases and J by 3 bases. The CDR3 totals 19 residues. The CDR3 sequence is CASSDPIRLAGVRTDTQYF. CDR3 coding DNA: TGTGCCAGCAGTGACCCTATAAGACTAGCGGGAGTTCGGACAGATACGCAGTATTTT.